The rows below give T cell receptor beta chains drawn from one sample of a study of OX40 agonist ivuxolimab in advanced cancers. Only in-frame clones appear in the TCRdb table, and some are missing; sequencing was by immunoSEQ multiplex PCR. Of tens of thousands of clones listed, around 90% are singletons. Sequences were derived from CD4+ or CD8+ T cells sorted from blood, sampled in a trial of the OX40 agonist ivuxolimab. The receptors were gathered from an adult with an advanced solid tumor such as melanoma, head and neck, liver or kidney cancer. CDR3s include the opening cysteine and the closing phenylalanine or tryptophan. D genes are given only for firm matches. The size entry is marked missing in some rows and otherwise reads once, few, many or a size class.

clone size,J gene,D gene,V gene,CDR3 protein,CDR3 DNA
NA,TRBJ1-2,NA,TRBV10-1,CAILKEWKWYGYTF,TGCGCCATCCTAAAGGAATGGAAATGGTATGGCTACACCTTC
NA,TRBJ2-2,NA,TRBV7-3,CASSPGQITGELFF,TGTGCCAGCAGCCCCGGACAGATCACCGGGGAGCTGTTTTTT
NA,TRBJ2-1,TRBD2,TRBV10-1,CASSPIAGGLFNEQFF,TGCGCCAGCAGTCCAATAGCGGGGGGCCTGTTCAATGAGCAGTTCTTC
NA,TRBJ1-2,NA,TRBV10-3,CAITDNYGYTF,TGTGCCATCACTGACAACTATGGCTACACCTTC
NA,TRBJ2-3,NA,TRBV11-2,CASSLRGLVDTQYF,TGTGCCAGCAGCTTGAGGGGTCTTGTGGATACGCAGTATTTT
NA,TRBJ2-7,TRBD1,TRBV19,CASRETGGDPYEQYF,TGTGCCAGTAGGGAGACAGGGGGCGATCCCTACGAGCAGTACTTC
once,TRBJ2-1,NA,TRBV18,CASSPGYNEQFF,TGTGCCAGCTCACCGGGATATAATGAGCAGTTCTTC
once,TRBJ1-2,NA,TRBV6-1,CASSELGTADYGYTF,TGTGCCAGCAGTGAATTGGGGACGGCGGATTATGGCTACACCTTC
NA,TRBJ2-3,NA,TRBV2,CASSEAEDSTDTQYF,TGTGCCAGCAGTGAAGCGGAGGATAGCACAGATACGCAGTATTTT
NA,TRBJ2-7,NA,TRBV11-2,CASSSPFDEQYF,TGTGCCAGCAGCTCTCCCTTCGACGAGCAGTACTTC
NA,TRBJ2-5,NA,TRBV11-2,CASRGVEETQYF,TGTGCCAGCAGGGGGGTGGAAGAGACCCAGTACTTC
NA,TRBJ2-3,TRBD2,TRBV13,CASSTLAGALGFTDTQYF,TGTGCCAGCAGCACCTTAGCGGGGGCCCTAGGATTCACAGATACGCAGTATTTT
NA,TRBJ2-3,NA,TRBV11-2,CASSSAWGGRTDTQYF,TGTGCCAGCAGCTCGGCCTGGGGGGGGCGGACAGATACGCAGTATTTT
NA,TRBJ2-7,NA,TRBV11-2,CASSLEWYRGLSGHEQYF,TGTGCCAGCAGCTTAGAGTGGTATAGGGGGTTATCCGGCCACGAGCAGTACTTC
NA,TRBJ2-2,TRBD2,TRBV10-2,CASEGLAGELFF,TGCGCCAGCGAGGGACTAGCCGGGGAGCTGTTTTTT
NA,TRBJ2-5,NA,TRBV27,CASSLLTEETQYF,TGTGCCAGCAGTCTATTGACGGAAGAGACCCAGTACTTC
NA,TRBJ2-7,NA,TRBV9,CASSAQNTGPEQYF,TGTGCCAGCAGCGCCCAAAATACAGGGCCCGAGCAGTACTTC
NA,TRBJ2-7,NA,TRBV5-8,CASSLGSPYEQYF,TGTGCCAGCAGCTTGGGCAGCCCCTACGAGCAGTACTTC
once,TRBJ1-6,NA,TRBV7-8,CASSLGVNSYNSPLHF,TGTGCCAGCAGCTTAGGAGTAAACTCCTATAATTCACCCCTCCACTTT
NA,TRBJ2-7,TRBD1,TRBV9,CASSVSGTGAVEQYF,TGTGCCAGCAGCGTTTCCGGGACAGGGGCAGTCGAGCAGTACTTC
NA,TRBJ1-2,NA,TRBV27,CASSWSSGHTNYGYTF,TGTGCCAGCAGTTGGAGCTCGGGGCACACTAACTATGGCTACACCTTC
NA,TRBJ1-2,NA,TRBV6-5,CASSYEGPSGYGYTF,TGTGCCAGCAGTTACGAGGGGCCCTCCGGCTATGGCTACACCTTC
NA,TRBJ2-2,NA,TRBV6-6,CASSYTPWGSGGELFF,TGTGCCAGCAGTTACACCCCGTGGGGTTCGGGCGGGGAGCTGTTTTTT
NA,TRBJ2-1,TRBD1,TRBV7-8,CASSITLTGTGTYNEQFF,TGTGCCAGCAGCATAACCCTGACCGGGACAGGGACCTACAATGAGCAGTTCTTC
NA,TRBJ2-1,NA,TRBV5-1,CASSDRQYNEQFF,TGCGCCAGCAGCGATAGGCAATACAATGAGCAGTTCTTC
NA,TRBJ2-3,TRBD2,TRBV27,CASSPILAGGPDTQYF,TGTGCCAGCAGTCCGATCTTAGCGGGGGGGCCAGATACGCAGTATTTT
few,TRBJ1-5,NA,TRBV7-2,CASSPRGGASNQPQHF,TGTGCCAGCAGCCCCCGGGGGGGGGCGAGCAATCAGCCCCAGCATTTT
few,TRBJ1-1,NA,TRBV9,CASSVVDSDTEAFF,TGTGCCAGCAGCGTAGTCGACTCTGACACTGAAGCTTTCTTT
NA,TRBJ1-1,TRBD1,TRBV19,CASSIDGQGGTEAFF,TGTGCCAGTAGTATAGATGGACAGGGGGGCACTGAAGCTTTCTTT
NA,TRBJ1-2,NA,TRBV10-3,CAISESEGTLSVYGYTF,TGTGCCATCAGTGAGTCGGAGGGTACCCTTAGTGTCTATGGCTACACCTTC
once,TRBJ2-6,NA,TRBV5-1,CASSLVGSGANVLTF,TGCGCCAGCAGCTTGGTCGGCTCTGGGGCCAACGTCCTGACTTTC
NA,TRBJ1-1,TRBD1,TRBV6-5,CASTTGSGTEAFF,TGTGCCAGCACGACAGGGTCTGGCACTGAAGCTTTCTTT
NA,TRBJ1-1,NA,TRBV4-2,CASSQGTNTEAFF,TGTGCCAGCAGCCAAGGGACGAACACTGAAGCTTTCTTT
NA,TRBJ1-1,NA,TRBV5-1,CASSLFLGEADTEAFF,TGCGCCAGCAGCTTGTTTCTGGGAGAGGCAGACACTGAAGCTTTCTTT
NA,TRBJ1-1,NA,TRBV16,CASSQSGGTEAFF,TGTGCCAGCAGCCAATCGGGGGGGACTGAAGCTTTCTTT
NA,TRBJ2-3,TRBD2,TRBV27,CASSSGLALRDTQYF,TGTGCCAGCAGTTCGGGACTAGCGTTAAGAGATACGCAGTATTTT
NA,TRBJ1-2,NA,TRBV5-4,CASSSLYDYTF,TGTGCCAGCAGCTCGCTCTATGACTACACCTTC
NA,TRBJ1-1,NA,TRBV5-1,CASSLAGSEMNTEAFF,TGCGCCAGCAGCTTGGCTGGCAGCGAGATGAACACTGAAGCTTTCTTT
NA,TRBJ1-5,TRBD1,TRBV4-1,CASSQDRGEQPQHF,TGCGCCAGCAGCCAAGACAGGGGGGAGCAGCCCCAGCATTTT
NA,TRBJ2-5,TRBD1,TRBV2,CASRLRGQQETQYF,TGTGCCAGCAGATTAAGGGGGCAGCAAGAGACCCAGTACTTC
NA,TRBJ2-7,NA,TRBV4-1,CASSHTDSNSYEQYF,TGCGCCAGCAGCCATACGGACAGTAATAGTTACGAGCAGTACTTC